The clone carrying this T cell receptor beta chain was observed a single time. The data derive from a study of siplizumab effects on memory and regulatory T cells. Sequencing used immunoSEQ multiplex PCR; TCRdb keeps in-frame clones, though not all of them. The sample consists of some 100,000 clones, 95% to 97% of them appearing once. The CDR3 consists of 15 residues. Germline V lookup: CDR1 SGHVS, CDR2 FQNEAQ. The V and J ends lost 5 bases and 5 bases respectively, with 18 bases between them. The sample was naive CD4+ T cells sorted from blood. The V call is TRBV7-8, the J call TRBJ1-1, with a possible D match to TRBD1 (6 bases). The source of this sequence is a human donor in good health. CDR3 bases: TGTGCCAGCAGCCTAGAATACAGGGACCGTACTGAAGCTTTCTTT. Translating gives CASSLEYRDRTEAFF.